The rows below give T cell receptor beta chains drawn from one sample of a study of spatial heterogeneity in lung cancer. Each CDR3 protein gets one entry after TCRdb re-called the 5' RACE reads with MiXCR. The table shows 20,000 to 30,000 distinct CDR3 sequences, with roughly 4.8% occurring only once. The starting material was PBMCs, obtained at surgery. These receptors came from a male donor with early-stage non-small cell lung cancer. CDR3s include the opening cysteine and the closing phenylalanine or tryptophan. The D gene is left open where the match is weak. Rows may omit the clone size; those that give it use once, few, many or a size class.

.	TRBJ1-2	TRBV19	many	13	TGTGCCAGTAGTCCGGGACTCATCTATGGCTACACCTTC	CASSPGLIYGYTF
TRBD1	TRBJ2-5	TRBV6-5	many	14	TGTGCCAGCAGTTACGGACAGGGAAAACAGACCCAGTACTTC	CASSYGQGKQTQYF
.	TRBJ1-2	TRBV4-1	many	15	TGCGCCAGCAGCCAAGAGGACGGCAGAAACTATGGCTACACCTTC	CASSQEDGRNYGYTF
.	TRBJ2-5	TRBV2	many	13	TGTGCCAGCAGTGAATTGGAAGAAGAGACCCAGTACTTC	CASSELEEETQYF
.	TRBJ2-1	TRBV5-5	many	14	TGTGCCAGCAGCCCAGGGGCTAAATGGGATGAGCAGTTCTTC	CASSPGAKWDEQFF
.	TRBJ1-4	TRBV30	many	13	TGTGCCTGGAGCCCCAGGGCGGGGAGGAGACTGTTTTTT	CAWSPRAGRRLFF
.	TRBJ2-4	TRBV6-2/TRBV6-3	medium-sized	13	TGTGCCAGCAGCAGGGTTTCCAAAAACATTCAGTACTTC	CASSRVSKNIQYF
.	TRBJ1-1	TRBV20-1	.	16	TGCAGTGTCACGGGTTGGGGCAGAACATTTAACACTGAAGCTTTCTTT	CSVTGWGRTFNTEAFF
TRBD1	TRBJ2-5	TRBV6-5	many	15	TGTGCCAGCAGCCCCGGGACAGGGGTCCAAGAGACCCAGTACTTC	CASSPGTGVQETQYF
TRBD1	TRBJ2-1	TRBV7-3	many	16	TGTGCCAGCAGCTTAGAAGCGACAGGGCCGTACAATGAGCAGTTCTTC	CASSLEATGPYNEQFF
.	TRBJ1-6	TRBV11-2	few	21	TGTGCCAGCAGCTTAGATGAACCCTCCTCCCTTCCGAGCTCCTATAATTCACCCCTCCACTTT	CASSLDEPSSLPSSYNSPLHF
.	TRBJ1-2	TRBV29-1	many	12	TGCAGCGTTGAACCCGGGAACTATGGCTACACCTTC	CSVEPGNYGYTF
.	TRBJ2-5	TRBV19	many	16	TGTGCCAGTAGTCTCGGGACCCTTGAGATGAAAGAGACCCAGTACTTC	CASSLGTLEMKETQYF
TRBD2	TRBJ2-1	TRBV15	many	15	TGTGCCACCAGCAGTCCGACTAGCGGGATTCGGTTGCAGTTCTTC	CATSSPTSGIRLQFF
TRBD2	TRBJ2-5	TRBV6-6	many	14	TGTGCCAGCAGGCTGCCGGGGGGGGAAGAGACCCAGTACTTC	CASRLPGGEETQYF
TRBD1	TRBJ1-5	TRBV25-1	medium-sized	13	TGTGCCAGCCGCGGACAGGGCAATCAGCCCCAGCATTTT	CASRGQGNQPQHF
.	TRBJ1-5	TRBV28	many	18	TGTGCCAGCAGTTTCCCCCTGAGGTTCGACAATAGCAATCAGCCCCAGCATTTT	CASSFPLRFDNSNQPQHF
.	TRBJ2-7	TRBV7-9	many	11	TGTGCCAGCACCCGGGGCTACGAGCAGTACTTC	CASTRGYEQYF
.	TRBJ2-7	TRBV12-3/TRBV12-4	medium-sized	12	TGTGCCAGCGCGGGCGGCTCCTACGAGCAGTACTTC	CASAGGSYEQYF
.	TRBJ2-3	TRBV29-1	many	13	TGCAGCGTTGGGAAAGGAGCCACGGATACGCAGTATTTT	CSVGKGATDTQYF
.	TRBJ1-1	TRBV20-1	many	14	TGCAGTGCCCCGAAACGGAACATGAACACTGAAGCTTTCTTT	CSAPKRNMNTEAFF
.	TRBJ2-2	TRBV15	.	15	TGTGCCACCAGCAGGTCGGCGGGGTATACCGGGGAGCTGTTTTTT	CATSRSAGYTGELFF
.	TRBJ1-2	TRBV28	many	13	TGTGCCAGCAGTTTTACCAACAACTATGGCTACACCTTC	CASSFTNNYGYTF
.	TRBJ1-6	TRBV12-3/TRBV12-4	many	15	TGTGCCAGCACCTCCGGGACACCTACTAATTCACCCCTCCACTTT	CASTSGTPTNSPLHF
TRBD2	TRBJ2-3	TRBV5-5	many	17	TGTGCCAGCAGCTTGACGCTAGCGGGAGGAGCCACAGATACGCAGTATTTT	CASSLTLAGGATDTQYF
.	TRBJ2-5	TRBV12-3/TRBV12-4	many	14	TGTGCCAGCAGTTCGGTGGAGGAAGGGGAGACCCAGTACTTC	CASSSVEEGETQYF
TRBD1	TRBJ2-7	TRBV20-1	many	13	TGCAGTGTATGGGGACAGGGGGCCTACGAGCAGTACTTC	CSVWGQGAYEQYF
TRBD1	TRBJ1-1	TRBV20-1	many	15	TGCAGTGCTAGAGATAGGACAGGGGGGGACACTGAAGCTTTCTTT	CSARDRTGGDTEAFF
.	TRBJ1-4	TRBV12-3/TRBV12-4	many	14	TGTGCCAGCAGTTTGAACCACGGGAATGAAAAACTGTTTTTT	CASSLNHGNEKLFF
.	TRBJ1-1	TRBV6-6	many	12	TGTGCCAGCAGTTACTCGACGCTTGAAGCTTTCTTT	CASSYSTLEAFF
.	TRBJ1-2	TRBV28	many	16	TGTGCCAGCAGTTTTTCCCCAACACGAAATGACTATGGCTACACCTTC	CASSFSPTRNDYGYTF
.	TRBJ2-7	TRBV14	many	15	TGTGCCAGCAGCCATAGGCTCCTCGCCAATGGGGAGCAGTACTTC	CASSHRLLANGEQYF
.	TRBJ1-2	TRBV14	many	13	TGTGCCAGCAGCCTATGGAGGGATCCTGGCTACACCTTC	CASSLWRDPGYTF
.	TRBJ2-2	TRBV7-6	many	11	TGTGCCAGCAGCCTCTCCGGGGAGCTGTTTTTT	CASSLSGELFF
TRBD2	TRBJ2-2	TRBV28	many	20	TGTGCCAGCAGTTCCTCATATTGGACTAGCGGGGGCAGGAACACCGGGGAGCTGTTTTTT	CASSSSYWTSGGRNTGELFF
.	TRBJ2-2	TRBV12-3/TRBV12-4	medium-sized	14	TGTGCCAGCAGTTTTGAGGACGTGTGGAGGGGGCTGTTTTTT	CASSFEDVWRGLFF
TRBD1	TRBJ1-2	TRBV7-9	many	16	TGTGCCAGCAGCTTAGCCCAAGGACAGGGCACGTATGGCTACACCTTC	CASSLAQGQGTYGYTF
.	TRBJ2-6	TRBV19	many	14	TGTGCGGTAGGCCTGAGCTCTGGGGCCAACGTCCTGACTTTC	CAVGLSSGANVLTF
.	TRBJ2-7	TRBV15	many	13	TGTGCCACCAGCAATAACCGGGGCTACGAGCAGTACTTC	CATSNNRGYEQYF
.	TRBJ2-5	TRBV20-1	many	10	TGCAGTGCTAGGGGAGAGACCCAGTACTTC	CSARGETQYF
.	TRBJ2-3	TRBV7-2	many	14	TGTGCCAGCAGCCAAACAAGGACCACAGATACGCAGTATTTT	CASSQTRTTDTQYF
TRBD1	TRBJ1-1	TRBV2	many	13	TGTGCCAGCAGTGGAAGGACAGGCACTGAAGCTTTCTTT	CASSGRTGTEAFF
.	TRBJ1-3	TRBV12-3/TRBV12-4	many	13	TGTGCCAGCAGTTTATCGGCTGGAAACACCATATATTTT	CASSLSAGNTIYF
TRBD2	TRBJ2-1	TRBV12-3/TRBV12-4	many	12	TGTGCCAGCGGGGCGGGGGGGTTCAGTCAGTTCTTC	CASGAGGFSQFF
TRBD1	TRBJ2-1	TRBV6-2/TRBV6-3	many	19	TGTGCCAGCAGTTACTCCAAAAATCTTCCTGACAGGGGGCGGGATGAGCAGTTCTTC	CASSYSKNLPDRGRDEQFF
.	TRBJ2-3	TRBV20-1	many	14	TGCAGTGCTAGAACAACCGCCTCCACAGATACGCAGTATTTT	CSARTTASTDTQYF
TRBD2	TRBJ2-7	TRBV13	many	17	TGTGCCAGCAGCTTAGAGGCTAGCGGGAGCCCCCACTACGAGCAGTACTTC	CASSLEASGSPHYEQYF